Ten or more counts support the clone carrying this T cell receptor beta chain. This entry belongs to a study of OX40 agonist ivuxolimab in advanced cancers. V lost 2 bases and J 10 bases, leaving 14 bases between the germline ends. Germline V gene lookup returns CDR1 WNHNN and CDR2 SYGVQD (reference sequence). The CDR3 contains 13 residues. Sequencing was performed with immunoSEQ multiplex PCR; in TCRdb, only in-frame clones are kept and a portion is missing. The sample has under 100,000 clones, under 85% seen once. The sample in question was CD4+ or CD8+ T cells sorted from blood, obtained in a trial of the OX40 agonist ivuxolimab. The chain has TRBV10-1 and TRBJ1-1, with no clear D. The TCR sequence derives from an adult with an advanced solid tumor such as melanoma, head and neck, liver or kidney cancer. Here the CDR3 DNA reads TGCGCCAGCAGTGAGCAGGAGGGTAAGGGAGCTTTCTTT. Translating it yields CASSEQEGKGAFF.